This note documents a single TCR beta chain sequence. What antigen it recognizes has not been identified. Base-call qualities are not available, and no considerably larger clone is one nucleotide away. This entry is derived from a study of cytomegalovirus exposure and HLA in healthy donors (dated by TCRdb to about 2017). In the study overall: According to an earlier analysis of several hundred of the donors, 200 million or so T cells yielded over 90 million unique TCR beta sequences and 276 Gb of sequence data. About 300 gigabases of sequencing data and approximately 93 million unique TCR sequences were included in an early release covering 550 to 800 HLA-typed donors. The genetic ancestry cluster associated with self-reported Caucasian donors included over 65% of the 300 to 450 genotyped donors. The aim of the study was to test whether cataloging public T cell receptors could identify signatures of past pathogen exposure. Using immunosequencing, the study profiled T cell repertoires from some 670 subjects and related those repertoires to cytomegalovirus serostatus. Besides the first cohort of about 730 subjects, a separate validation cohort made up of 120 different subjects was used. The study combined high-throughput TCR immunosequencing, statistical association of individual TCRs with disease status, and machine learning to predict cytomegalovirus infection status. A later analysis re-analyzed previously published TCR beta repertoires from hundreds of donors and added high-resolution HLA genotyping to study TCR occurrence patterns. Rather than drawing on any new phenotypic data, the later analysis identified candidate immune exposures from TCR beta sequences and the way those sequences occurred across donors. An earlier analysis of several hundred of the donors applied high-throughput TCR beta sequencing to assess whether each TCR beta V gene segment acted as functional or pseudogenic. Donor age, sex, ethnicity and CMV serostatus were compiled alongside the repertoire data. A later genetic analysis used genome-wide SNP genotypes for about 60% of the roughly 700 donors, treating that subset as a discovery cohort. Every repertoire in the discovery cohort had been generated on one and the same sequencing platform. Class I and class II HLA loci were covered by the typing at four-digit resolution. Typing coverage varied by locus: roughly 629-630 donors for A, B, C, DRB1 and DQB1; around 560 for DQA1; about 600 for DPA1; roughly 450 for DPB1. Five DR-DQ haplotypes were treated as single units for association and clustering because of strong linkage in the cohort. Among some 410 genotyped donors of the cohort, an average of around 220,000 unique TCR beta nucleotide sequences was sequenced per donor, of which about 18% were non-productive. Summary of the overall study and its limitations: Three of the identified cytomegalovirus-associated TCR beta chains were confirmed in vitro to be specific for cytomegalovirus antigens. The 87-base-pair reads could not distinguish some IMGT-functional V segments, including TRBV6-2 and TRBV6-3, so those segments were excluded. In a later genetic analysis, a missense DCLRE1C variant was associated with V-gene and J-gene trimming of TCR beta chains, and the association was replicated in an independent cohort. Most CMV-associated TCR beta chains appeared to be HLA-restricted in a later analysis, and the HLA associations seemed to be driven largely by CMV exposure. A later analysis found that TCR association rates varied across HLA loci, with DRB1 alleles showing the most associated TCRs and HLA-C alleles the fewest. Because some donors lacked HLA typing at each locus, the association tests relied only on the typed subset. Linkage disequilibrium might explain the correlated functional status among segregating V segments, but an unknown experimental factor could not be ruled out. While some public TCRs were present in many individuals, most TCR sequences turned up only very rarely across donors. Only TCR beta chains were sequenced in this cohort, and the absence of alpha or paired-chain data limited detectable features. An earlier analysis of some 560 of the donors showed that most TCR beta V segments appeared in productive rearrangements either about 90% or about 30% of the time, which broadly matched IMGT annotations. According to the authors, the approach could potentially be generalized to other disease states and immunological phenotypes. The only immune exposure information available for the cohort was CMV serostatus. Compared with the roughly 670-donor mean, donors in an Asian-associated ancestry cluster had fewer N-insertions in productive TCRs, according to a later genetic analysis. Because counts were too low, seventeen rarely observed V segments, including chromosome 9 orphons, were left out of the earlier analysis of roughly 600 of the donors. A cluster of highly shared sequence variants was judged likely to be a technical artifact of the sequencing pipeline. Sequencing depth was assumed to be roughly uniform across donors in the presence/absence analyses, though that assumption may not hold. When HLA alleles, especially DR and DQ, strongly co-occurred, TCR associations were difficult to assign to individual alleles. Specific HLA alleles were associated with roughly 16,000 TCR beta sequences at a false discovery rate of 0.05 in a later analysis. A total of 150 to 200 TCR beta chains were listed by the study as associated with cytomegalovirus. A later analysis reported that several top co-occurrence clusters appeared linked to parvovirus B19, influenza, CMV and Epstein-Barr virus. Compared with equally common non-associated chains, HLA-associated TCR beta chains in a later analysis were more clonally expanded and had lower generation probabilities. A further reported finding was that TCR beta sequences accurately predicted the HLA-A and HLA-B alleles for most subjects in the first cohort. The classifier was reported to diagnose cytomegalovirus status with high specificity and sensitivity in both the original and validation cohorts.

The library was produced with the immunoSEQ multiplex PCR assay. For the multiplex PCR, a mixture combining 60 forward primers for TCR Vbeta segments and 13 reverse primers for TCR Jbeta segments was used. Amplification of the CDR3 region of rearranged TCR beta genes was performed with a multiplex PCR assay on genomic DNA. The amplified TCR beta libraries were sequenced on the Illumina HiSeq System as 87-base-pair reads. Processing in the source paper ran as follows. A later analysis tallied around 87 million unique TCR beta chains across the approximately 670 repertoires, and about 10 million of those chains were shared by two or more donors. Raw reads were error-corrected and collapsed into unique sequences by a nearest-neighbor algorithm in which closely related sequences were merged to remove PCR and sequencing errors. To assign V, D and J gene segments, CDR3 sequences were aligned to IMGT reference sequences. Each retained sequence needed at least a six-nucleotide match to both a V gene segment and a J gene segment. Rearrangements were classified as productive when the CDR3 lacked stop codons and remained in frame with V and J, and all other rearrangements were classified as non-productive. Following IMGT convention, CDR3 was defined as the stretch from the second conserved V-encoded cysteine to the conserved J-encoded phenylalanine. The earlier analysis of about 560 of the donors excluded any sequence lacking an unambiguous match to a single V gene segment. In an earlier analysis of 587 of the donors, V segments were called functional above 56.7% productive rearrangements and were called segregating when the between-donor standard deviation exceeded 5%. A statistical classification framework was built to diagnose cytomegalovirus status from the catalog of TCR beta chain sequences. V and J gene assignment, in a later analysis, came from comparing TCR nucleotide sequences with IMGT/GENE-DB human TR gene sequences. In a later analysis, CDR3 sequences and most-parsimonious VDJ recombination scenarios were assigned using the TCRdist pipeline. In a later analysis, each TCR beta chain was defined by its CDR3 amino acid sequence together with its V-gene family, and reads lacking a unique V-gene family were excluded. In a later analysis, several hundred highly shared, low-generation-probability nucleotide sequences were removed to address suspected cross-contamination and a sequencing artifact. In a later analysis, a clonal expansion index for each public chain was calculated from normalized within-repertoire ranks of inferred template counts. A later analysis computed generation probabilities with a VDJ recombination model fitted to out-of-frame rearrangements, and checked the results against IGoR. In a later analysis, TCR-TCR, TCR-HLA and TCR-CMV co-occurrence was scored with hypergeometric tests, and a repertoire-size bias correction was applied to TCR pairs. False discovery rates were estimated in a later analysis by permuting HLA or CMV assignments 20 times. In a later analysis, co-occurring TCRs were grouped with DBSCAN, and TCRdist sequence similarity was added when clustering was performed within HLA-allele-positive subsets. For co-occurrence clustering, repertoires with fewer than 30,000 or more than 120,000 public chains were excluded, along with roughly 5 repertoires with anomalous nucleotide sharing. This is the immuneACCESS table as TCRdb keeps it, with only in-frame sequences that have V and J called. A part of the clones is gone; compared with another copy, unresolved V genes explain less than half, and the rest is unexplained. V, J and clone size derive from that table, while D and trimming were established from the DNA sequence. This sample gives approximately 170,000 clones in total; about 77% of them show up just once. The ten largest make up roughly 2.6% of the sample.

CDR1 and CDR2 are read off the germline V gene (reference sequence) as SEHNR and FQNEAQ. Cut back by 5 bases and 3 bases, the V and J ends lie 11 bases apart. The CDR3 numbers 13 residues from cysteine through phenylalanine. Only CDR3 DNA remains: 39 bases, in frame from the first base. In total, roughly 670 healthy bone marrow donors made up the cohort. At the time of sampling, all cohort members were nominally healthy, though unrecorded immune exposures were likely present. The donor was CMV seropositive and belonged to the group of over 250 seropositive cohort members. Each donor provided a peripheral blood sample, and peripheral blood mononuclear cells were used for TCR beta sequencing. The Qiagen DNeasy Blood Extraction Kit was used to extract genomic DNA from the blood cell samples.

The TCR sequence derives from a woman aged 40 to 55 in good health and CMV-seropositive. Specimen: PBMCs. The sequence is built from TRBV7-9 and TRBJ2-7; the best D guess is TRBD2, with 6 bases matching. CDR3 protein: CASSRSSVYEQYF. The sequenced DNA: TGTGCCAGCAGCAGATCTAGCGTCTACGAGCAGTACTTC.